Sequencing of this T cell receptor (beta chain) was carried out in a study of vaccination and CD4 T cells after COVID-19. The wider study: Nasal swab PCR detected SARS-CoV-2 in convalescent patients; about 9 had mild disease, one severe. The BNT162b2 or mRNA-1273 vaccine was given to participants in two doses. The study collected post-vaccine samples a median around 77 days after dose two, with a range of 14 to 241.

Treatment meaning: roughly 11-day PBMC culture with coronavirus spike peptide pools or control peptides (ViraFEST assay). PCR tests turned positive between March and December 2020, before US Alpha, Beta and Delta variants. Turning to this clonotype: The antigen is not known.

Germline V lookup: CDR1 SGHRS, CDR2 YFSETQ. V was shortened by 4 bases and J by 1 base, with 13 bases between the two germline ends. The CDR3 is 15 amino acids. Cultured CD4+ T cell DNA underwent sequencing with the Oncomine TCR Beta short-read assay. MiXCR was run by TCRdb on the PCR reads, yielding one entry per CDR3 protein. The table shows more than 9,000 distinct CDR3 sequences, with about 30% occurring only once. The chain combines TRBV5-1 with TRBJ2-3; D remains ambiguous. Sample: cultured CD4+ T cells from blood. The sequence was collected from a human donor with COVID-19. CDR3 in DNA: TGCGCCAGCAGCCCTCCGCTGGATGGCACAGATACGCAGTATTTT. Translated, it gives CASSPPLDGTDTQYF. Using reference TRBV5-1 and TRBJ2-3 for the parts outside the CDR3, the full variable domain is KAGVTQTPRYLIKTRGQQVTLSCSPISGHRSVSWYQQTPGQGLQFLFEYFSETQRNKGNFPGRFSGRQFSNSRSEMNVSTLELGDSALYLCASSPPLDGTDTQYFGPGTRLTVL.